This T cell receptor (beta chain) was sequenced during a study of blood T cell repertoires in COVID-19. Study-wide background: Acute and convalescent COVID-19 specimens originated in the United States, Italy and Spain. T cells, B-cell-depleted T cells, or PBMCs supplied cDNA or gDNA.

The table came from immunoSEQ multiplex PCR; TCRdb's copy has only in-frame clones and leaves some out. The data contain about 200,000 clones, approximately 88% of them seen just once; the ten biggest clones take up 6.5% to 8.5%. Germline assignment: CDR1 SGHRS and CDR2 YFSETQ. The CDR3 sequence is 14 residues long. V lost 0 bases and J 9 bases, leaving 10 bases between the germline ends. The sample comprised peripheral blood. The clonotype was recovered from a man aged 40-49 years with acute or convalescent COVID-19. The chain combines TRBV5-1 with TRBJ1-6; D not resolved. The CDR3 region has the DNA TGCGCCAGCAGCTTGGTGGCCGCGGGTTCACCCCTCCACTTT. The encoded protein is CASSLVAAGSPLHF.